These 15 T cell receptor beta chains came from one sample sequenced in a study of blood T cell repertoires in COVID-19. Measured with immunoSEQ multiplex PCR; TCRdb has only the in-frame clones, and not every one. The repertoire holds 150,000 to 200,000 clones, with around four fifths as singletons. Sample: peripheral blood. Receptors were obtained from a woman of 80 years or more with acute or convalescent COVID-19.

This chain joins TRBV5-1 and TRBJ1-1; no firm D call. Germline V lookup: CDR1 SGHRS, CDR2 YFSETQ. The CDR3 extends over 12 amino acids. Trimming removed 8 bases at V and 1 base at J, with 9 bases between. CDR3 DNA sequence: TGCGCCAGTAGGACTGGGAACACTGAAGCTTTCTTT. This encodes CASRTGNTEAFF.

This rearrangement joins TRBV19 to TRBJ2-2, with 15 bases aligning to TRBD2. The length of the CDR3 is 17 residues. Germline loops: CDR1 LNHDA, CDR2 SQIVND (reference sequence). Losses at the gene ends were 7 bases for V and 2 bases for J; bases not matched to a gene: 5. CDR3 protein: CASIPGLAGGNTGELFF. CDR3 DNA: TGTGCCAGTATTCCGGGACTAGCGGGGGGAAACACCGGGGAGCTGTTTTTT.

The chain uses TRBV25-1 and TRBJ1-6; D possibly corresponds to TRBD1 (6 bases). This CDR3 comprises 14 residues. The V and J ends lost 8 bases and 7 bases respectively, with 15 bases between them. Per germline, CDR1 MGHDK and CDR2 SYGVNS. The CDR3 is CASGAGVYNSPLHF. The CDR3 DNA sequence: TGTGCCAGCGGGGCAGGGGTATACAATTCACCCCTCCACTTT.

In this sample, this clone turned up once. CDR3 in amino acids: CASSPRPGQGSTEAFF. CDR3 sequence (DNA): TGTGCCAGCAGCCCGCGGCCGGGACAGGGCAGCACTGAAGCTTTCTTT. The chain joins TRBV7-2 to TRBJ1-1, with TRBD1 matching 9 bases. Germline CDR1 is SGHTA and CDR2 is FQGNSA. J lost 4 bases, V lost 5 bases, and 11 bases had no gene match. The CDR3 contains 16 residues.

The chain employs TRBV29-1 and TRBJ1-1; D might be TRBD1 (5 bases). Germline V gives CDR1 SQVTM, CDR2 ANQGSEA. V gave up 7 bases and J gave up 8 bases, with 11 bases separating them. This CDR3 region has 10 residues. The DNA of the CDR3 is TGCAGCGGTGGACACCCCGAAGCTTTCTTT. Its protein is CSGGHPEAFF.

The J gene is TRBJ1-1, the V gene TRBV5-4; D may be TRBD1 (6 bases). The CDR3 length is 15 residues. V gave up 0 bases and J gave up 1 base, with 10 bases separating them. Germline CDR1 reads SGHNT; CDR2 reads YYREEE (reference sequence). The CDR3 sequence: CASSLVSGQNTEAFF. In DNA, the CDR3 is TGTGCCAGCAGCTTGGTTTCGGGACAGAACACTGAAGCTTTCTTT.

This chain links TRBV9 with TRBJ1-5; D possibly corresponds to TRBD1 (6 bases). Germline V gene sequence: CDR1 SGDLS, CDR2 YYNGEE. CDR3 size: 15 residues. V dropped 4 bases and J dropped 3 bases, with 14 bases sitting between them. The CDR3 spells CASSTGTGFNQPQHF. CDR3 DNA sequence: TGTGCCAGCAGCACAGGGACGGGTTTCAATCAGCCCCAGCATTTT.

The J gene is TRBJ2-3, the V gene TRBV7-9; a weak D match, TRBD1 (5 bases). Trimming removed 2 bases from V and 4 bases from J, with 13 bases in between. This CDR3 comprises 15 residues. Germline V gene sequence: CDR1 SEHNR, CDR2 FQNEAQ (reference sequence). This chain's CDR3 is CASSLIGRVADTQYF. The CDR3, as DNA: TGTGCCAGCAGCTTAATCGGCAGGGTGGCAGATACGCAGTATTTT.

V and J are TRBV9 and TRBJ2-3; TRBD1 agrees at 8 bases. With 6 bases clipped from V and 5 bases from J, the junction kept 8 bases outside the gene matches. The CDR3 loop spans 14 amino acids. Germline values: CDR1 SGDLS, CDR2 YYNGEE. The CDR3, as DNA: TGTGCCAGCACCTTTACAGGGGGTGTAGATACGCAGTATTTT. Its protein is CASTFTGGVDTQYF.

V and J are TRBV11-3 and TRBJ1-1, with 11 nucleotides matching TRBD1. Germline CDR1 and CDR2: SGHNT and YENEEA. The CDR3 totals 17 residues. The V gene end was trimmed by 7 bases and the J gene end by 5 bases; junction bases not matched to a gene: 15. The CDR3 region is CASNHSRTGGRSTEAFF. CDR3 sequence (DNA): TGTGCCAGCAACCACAGCCGGACAGGGGGCAGGAGTACTGAAGCTTTCTTT. Variable domain in full (rest from reference TRBV11-3 and TRBJ1-1): EAGVVQSPRYKIIEKKQPVAFWCNPISGHNTLYWYLQNLGQGPELLIRYENEEAVDDSQLPKDRFSAERLKGVDSTLKIQPAELGDSAVYLCASNHSRTGGRSTEAFFGQGTRLTVV.

This sequence joins TRBV6-6 and TRBJ2-3; the D is unclear. V was shortened by 2 bases and J by 3 bases, with 9 bases between the two germline ends. This CDR3 is built from 14 residues. The germline V gene has CDR1 MNHNY and CDR2 SVGAGI (reference sequence). The CDR3 DNA reads TGTGCCAGCAGTTACCCAGGTCCGACAGATACGCAGTATTTT. Residues: CASSYPGPTDTQYF.

V is TRBV18 and J is TRBJ1-1, with D possibly matching TRBD1 (5 bases). Per germline, CDR1 KGHSH and CDR2 LQKENI. The CDR3 is made up of 14 amino acids. The ends were cut back, 2 bases at V and 8 bases at J, with 15 bases in the middle. CDR3 in amino acids: CASSPFSQTDEAFF. CDR3 DNA sequence: TGTGCCAGCTCACCATTTTCCCAGACAGACGAAGCTTTCTTT.

The chain joins TRBV27 to TRBJ1-6; maybe TRBD1 (6 bases). The CDR3 has 15 residues. Germline CDR1 MNHEY, CDR2 SMNVEV (reference sequence). Trimming took off 5 bases at V and 6 bases at J, with 14 bases between the two ends. CDR3 sequence: CASSPTGTTNSPLHF. The CDR3 DNA sequence: TGTGCCAGCAGTCCAACCGGGACAACTAATTCACCCCTCCACTTT.

The V gene is TRBV5-1, the J gene TRBJ1-6; no reliable D call. Trimming left V 0 bases short and J 8 bases short, with 3 bases between. The V gene's germline CDR1 is SGHRS and CDR2 YFSETQ. The CDR3 runs 12 residues. CDR3: CASSLGDSPLHF. The CDR3 region has the DNA TGCGCCAGCAGCTTGGGAGATTCACCCCTCCACTTT.

This clone has more than one count but fewer than ten. J is TRBJ1-3 and V is TRBV19; tentative D call: TRBD1 (5 bases). Germline V gene lookup returns CDR1 LNHDA and CDR2 SQIVND (reference sequence). This CDR3 is 15 amino acids long. V was trimmed by 3 bases and J by 0 bases, leaving 9 bases between them. The CDR3 is CASSIGGTSGNTIYF. The CDR3 coding sequence is TGTGCCAGTAGTATTGGGGGGACCTCTGGAAACACCATATATTTT.